The T cell receptor beta chain described here comes from a study of shared clonotypes between healthy human individuals. As defined, naive CD8 cells were CD45RO-negative and positively selected for CCR7, with terminally differentiated effector memory CD45RA+ cells excluded. The method was immunoSEQ multiplex PCR; TCRdb's version includes in-frame clones alone and lacks a portion of them. The table has millions of clones, around 93% seen once. Germline assignment: CDR1 SGHVS and CDR2 FNYEAQ. With V trimmed by 5 bases and J by 2 bases, 5 bases remained unmatched. The CDR3 runs to 14 residues. Source material: naive CD8+ T cells from PBMCs. The receptor's source is a young man in good health. Some clones in this sample may be carry-over from other donors' samples. The rearrangement joins TRBV7-6 to TRBJ1-2; 7 bases fit TRBD1. The CDR3 coding sequence is TGTGCCAGCAGCCCAGGGGGATCAAACTATGGCTACACCTTC. Protein sequence: CASSPGGSNYGYTF.